These 20 T cell receptor beta chains were all obtained from the same sample, sequenced in a study of PD-L1 blockade in urothelial cancer. Time point reported: pretreatment peripheral blood. Sequencing used immunoSEQ multiplex PCR; TCRdb keeps in-frame clones, though not all of them. The top ten clones hold around 14% of a sample with some 89,000 clones, more than 75% of them seen once. This specimen was PBMCs, taken around atezolizumab (anti-PD-L1) treatment. The receptors derive from a man between 60 and 70 years old with urothelial cancer.

The V and J genes are TRBV2 and TRBJ1-5; D gene unclear. The CDR3 length is 13 residues. The germline CDR1 and CDR2 sequences are SNHLY and FYNNEI. The V end was cut by 6 bases, the J end by 0 bases, with 6 bases between. The CDR3 bases are TGTGCCAGCAGGCAGAATAGCAATCAGCCCCAGCATTTT. Its protein is CASRQNSNQPQHF.

This chain joins TRBV21-1 and TRBJ1-2. TRBV21-1 corresponds to a pseudogene. The CDR3 totals 13 residues. The CDR3 is CASSKHSRCGYTF. CDR3 DNA: TGTGCCAGCAGCAAACATAGCCGTTGTGGCTACACCTTC.

J is TRBJ2-1 and V is TRBV9; weak D call: TRBD2 (6 bases). Looked up from germline, CDR1 is SGDLS and CDR2 is YYNGEE. The CDR3 spans 17 residues. V was clipped by 3 bases and J by 0 bases, with 16 bases between them. The CDR3 region is CASSGLARRGSYNEQFF. The CDR3 DNA sequence: TGTGCCAGCAGCGGCCTAGCAAGGAGGGGCTCCTACAATGAGCAGTTCTTC. Full variable domain (outside the CDR3, taken from reference TRBV9 and TRBJ2-1): DSGVTQTPKHLITATGQRVTLRCSPRSGDLSVYWYQQSLDQGLQFLIQYYNGEERAKGNILERFSAQQFPDLHSELNLSSLELGDSALYFCASSGLARRGSYNEQFFGPGTRLTVL.

V gene TRBV7-2 combines with J gene TRBJ2-5; tentatively, D is TRBD1 (6 bases). Germline assignment: CDR1 SGHTA and CDR2 FQGNSA. The CDR3 consists of 16 residues. Trimming shortened V by 5 bases and J by 4 bases, and 20 bases separated the two germline ends. Here the CDR3 reads CASSKGAGALGETQYF. The DNA of the CDR3 is TGTGCCAGCAGCAAAGGCGCAGGGGCGCTGGGAGAGACCCAGTACTTC. Full variable domain (outside the CDR3, taken from reference TRBV7-2 and TRBJ2-5): GAGVSQSPSNKVTEKGKDVELRCDPISGHTALYWYRQSLGQGLEFLIYFQGNSAPDKSGLPSDRFSAERTGGSVSTLTIQRTQQEDSAVYLCASSKGAGALGETQYFGPGTRLLVL.

This chain joins TRBV27 and TRBJ2-3; D is perhaps TRBD2 (5 bases). Per germline, CDR1 MNHEY and CDR2 SMNVEV (reference sequence). The CDR3 spans 13 residues. The germline V and J ends were trimmed by 5 bases and 4 bases, with 10 bases remaining between them. The CDR3: CASSSHSADTQYF. The CDR3, as DNA: TGTGCCAGCAGTAGCCATAGCGCAGATACGCAGTATTTT.

V usage is TRBV5-6 and J usage is TRBJ1-1, with 11 bases fitting TRBD1. CDR3 size: 13 residues. The germline V gene has CDR1 SGHDT and CDR2 YYEEEE. Losses at the gene ends were 3 bases for V and 11 bases for J; bases not matched to a gene: 6. The CDR3 sequence: CASSWGTGGDAFF. The CDR3 coding sequence is TGTGCCAGCAGCTGGGGGACAGGGGGGGATGCTTTCTTT.

The chain couples TRBV29-1 to TRBJ1-2; 11 nucleotides match TRBD1. The CDR3 contains 13 residues. CDR1 SQVTM and CDR2 ANQGSEA come from the germline V gene. The V segment lost 6 bases and the J segment 8 bases; nucleotides outside the gene matches: 8. In nucleotides, the CDR3 is TGCAGCGTCGAGAGGGGACAGGGGGGCGGCTACACCTTC. Its protein is CSVERGQGGGYTF.

This clone was counted a few times. J is TRBJ1-1 and V is TRBV6-5, with a possible D match to TRBD1 (5 bases). The length of the CDR3 is 15 residues. Germline assignment: CDR1 MNHEY and CDR2 SVGAGI. The ends were cut back, 0 bases at V and 0 bases at J, with 8 bases in the middle. The CDR3 region is CASSYSAGMNTEAFF. CDR3 coding DNA: TGTGCCAGCAGTTACTCAGCAGGGATGAACACTGAAGCTTTCTTT.

The J gene is TRBJ2-7, the V gene TRBV5-1, with D hard to call. The CDR3 has 13 residues. Trimming stripped 4 bases from V and 3 bases from J, with 11 bases between. CDR1 is SGHRS, CDR2 YFSETQ, per germline. The CDR3 nucleotides read TGCGCCAGCAGCATGGACGGGTTCTACGAGCAGTACTTC. It encodes CASSMDGFYEQYF.

The J gene is TRBJ2-2, the V gene TRBV7-3; 8 bases are a match to TRBD2. CDR1 and CDR2 from the germline V gene are SGHTA and FQGTGA. There are 15 residues in the CDR3. The J segment lost 6 bases and the V segment lost 1 base, leaving 4 bases of the junction unmatched. CDR3: CASSLSREGPGELFF. The CDR3 nucleotides read TGTGCCAGCAGCTTAAGCCGGGAGGGCCCCGGGGAGCTGTTTTTT.

The chain uses TRBV27 and TRBJ1-2; 12 bases agree with TRBD1. Germline V CDR1 and CDR2: MNHEY, SMNVEV (reference sequence). J lost 6 bases, V lost 6 bases, and 14 bases had no gene match. CDR3 length: 17 amino acids. For the CDR3, the DNA is TGTGCCAGCAGCCCGGCCGGGACAGGGGGCGTACTCGATGGCTACACCTTC. Its protein is CASSPAGTGGVLDGYTF.

The chain joins TRBV2 to TRBJ2-5; 7 bases match TRBD2. The CDR3 contains 14 residues. Germline assignment: CDR1 SNHLY and CDR2 FYNNEI. V was clipped by 7 bases and J by 4 bases; unmatched bases: 9. Written as DNA, the CDR3 is TGTGCCAGCATGGCGGGAGTGAGGGGAGAGACCCAGTACTTC. It translates to CASMAGVRGETQYF.

The V call is TRBV6-4, the J call TRBJ2-1; TRBD2 matches 9 bases. The germline gives CDR1 MRHNA, CDR2 SNTAGT. Unmatched junction bases numbered 5, after V lost 3 bases and J lost 8 bases. The CDR3 spans 14 residues. DNA of the CDR3: TGTGCCAGCAGTGAAGCGGGGGGAAGGGATGAGCAGTTCTTC. Translating gives CASSEAGGRDEQFF.

This clone is a singleton in its sample. The chain links TRBV7-6 to TRBJ1-3; 9 bases are shared with TRBD1. The CDR3 is made up of 18 amino acids. V dropped 4 bases and J dropped 0; count of bases not matched to a gene: 10. The V gene's germline CDR1 is SGHVS and CDR2 FNYEAQ. CDR3 coding DNA: TGTGCCAGCAGCTCGAGGACAGGGGTGGCTCTCTCTGGAAACACCATATATTTT. Translation: CASSSRTGVALSGNTIYF.

The chain couples TRBV19 to TRBJ2-6, with D perhaps matching TRBD1 (5 bases). V lost 3 bases and J 4 bases, leaving 13 bases between the germline ends. Germline loops: CDR1 LNHDA, CDR2 SQIVND (reference sequence). The CDR3 covers 16 residues. In DNA form, the CDR3 reads TGTGCCAGTAGTATCATGGGGCCCACCGGGGCCAACGTCCTGACTTTC. Its translation is CASSIMGPTGANVLTF.

In regard to this clone: At one boundary the junction diverges from the germline segment, which might be a read error. The rearrangement joins TRBV7-7 to TRBJ2-1; D uncertain. The CDR3 has 12 residues. The germline V gene has CDR1 SSHAT and CDR2 FNYEAQ (reference sequence). CDR3 sequence (DNA): TGTGCTAGCAGCTTACCAGGTGGTGAGCAGTTCTTC. It yields the protein CASSLPGGEQFF.

The chain is built from TRBV5-1 and TRBJ1-1; D unresolved. The CDR3 has 13 residues. The V gene's germline CDR1 is SGHRS and CDR2 YFSETQ. V lost 1 base, J lost 1 base, and 5 bases lay in between. The CDR3 sequence: CASSLSRNTEAFF. In nucleotides, the CDR3 is TGCGCCAGCAGCTTGTCCAGGAACACTGAAGCTTTCTTT.

V is TRBV2 and J is TRBJ2-7, with TRBD1 matching over 9 bases. V lost 6 bases and J lost 5; bases outside the gene matches: 8. Germline-derived CDR1 and CDR2 are SNHLY and FYNNEI. The CDR3 covers 14 residues. CDR3 sequence: CASRTTGGRNEQYF. The CDR3 DNA reads as TGTGCCAGCAGAACCACAGGGGGCAGGAACGAGCAGTACTTC.

The chain is built from TRBV28 and TRBJ2-2, with D hard to call. The CDR3 covers 16 residues. Germline values: CDR1 MDHEN, CDR2 SYDVKM. Trimming took 5 bases from V and 4 from J, leaving 17 bases between them. CDR3 DNA sequence: TGTGCCAGCAGTGCCCTAATACTCGACTTCACCGGGGAGCTGTTTTTT. This translates into CASSALILDFTGELFF.

This chain joins TRBV30 and TRBJ2-7; no firm D call. V lost 1 base, J lost 2 bases, and 18 bases lay in between. The germline gives CDR1 GTSNPN, CDR2 SVGIG (reference sequence). The CDR3 contains 16 residues. The CDR3 DNA follows: TGTGCCTGGAGTGCCCCCCAGTACACCTCCGCCTACGAGCAGTACTTC. Its protein product is CAWSAPQYTSAYEQYF.